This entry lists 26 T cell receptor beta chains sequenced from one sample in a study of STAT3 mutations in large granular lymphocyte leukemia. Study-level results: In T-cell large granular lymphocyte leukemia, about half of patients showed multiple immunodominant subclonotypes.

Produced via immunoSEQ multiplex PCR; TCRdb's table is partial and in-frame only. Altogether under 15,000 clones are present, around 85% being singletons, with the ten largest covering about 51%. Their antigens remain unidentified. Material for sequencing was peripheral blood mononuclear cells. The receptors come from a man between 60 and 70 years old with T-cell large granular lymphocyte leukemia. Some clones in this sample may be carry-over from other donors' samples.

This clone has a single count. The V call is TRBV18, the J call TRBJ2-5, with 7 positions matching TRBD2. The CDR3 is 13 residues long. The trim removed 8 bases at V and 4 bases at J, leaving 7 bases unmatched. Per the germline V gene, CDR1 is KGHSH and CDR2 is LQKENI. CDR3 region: CASGRGQGETQYF. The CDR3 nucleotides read TGTGCCAGCGGGAGGGGTCAGGGAGAGACCCAGTACTTC.

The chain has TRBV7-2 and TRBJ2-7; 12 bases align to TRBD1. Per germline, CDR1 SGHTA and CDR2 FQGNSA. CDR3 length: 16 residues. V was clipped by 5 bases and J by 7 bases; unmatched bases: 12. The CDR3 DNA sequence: TGTGCCAGCAGCGGGTGGGGACAGGGGGCTTCTGGGGAGCAGTACTTC. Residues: CASSGWGQGASGEQYF.

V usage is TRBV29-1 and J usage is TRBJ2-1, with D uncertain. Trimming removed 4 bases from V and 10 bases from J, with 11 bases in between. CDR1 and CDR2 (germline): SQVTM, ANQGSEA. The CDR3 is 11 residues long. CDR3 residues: CSVVDPPEQFF. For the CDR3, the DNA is TGCAGCGTTGTTGACCCTCCAGAGCAGTTCTTC.

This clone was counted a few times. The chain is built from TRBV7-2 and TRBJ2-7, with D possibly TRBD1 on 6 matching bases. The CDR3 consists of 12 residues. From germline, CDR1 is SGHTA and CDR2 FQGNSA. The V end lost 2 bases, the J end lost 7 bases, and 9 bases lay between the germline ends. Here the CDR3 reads CASSLNRAEQYF. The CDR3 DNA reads TGTGCCAGCAGCTTAAACAGGGCAGAGCAGTACTTC.

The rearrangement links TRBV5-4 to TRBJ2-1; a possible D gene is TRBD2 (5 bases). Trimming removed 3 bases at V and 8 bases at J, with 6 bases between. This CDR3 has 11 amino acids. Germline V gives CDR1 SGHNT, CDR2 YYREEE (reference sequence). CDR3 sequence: CASSYGDEQFF. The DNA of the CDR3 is TGTGCCAGCAGCTACGGGGATGAGCAGTTCTTC.

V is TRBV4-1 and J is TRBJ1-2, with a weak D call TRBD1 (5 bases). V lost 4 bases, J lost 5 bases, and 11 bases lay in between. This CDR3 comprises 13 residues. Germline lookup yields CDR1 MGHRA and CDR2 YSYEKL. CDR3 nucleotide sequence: TGCGCCAGCAGCCGGGGGACGGATTATGGCTACACCTTC. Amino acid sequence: CASSRGTDYGYTF.

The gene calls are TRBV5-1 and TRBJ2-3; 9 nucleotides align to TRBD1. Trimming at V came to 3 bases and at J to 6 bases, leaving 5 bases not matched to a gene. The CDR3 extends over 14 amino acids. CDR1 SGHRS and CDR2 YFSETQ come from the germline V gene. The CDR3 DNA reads TGCGCCAGCAGCTCAGGACAGGGGTACGATACGCAGTATTTT. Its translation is CASSSGQGYDTQYF.

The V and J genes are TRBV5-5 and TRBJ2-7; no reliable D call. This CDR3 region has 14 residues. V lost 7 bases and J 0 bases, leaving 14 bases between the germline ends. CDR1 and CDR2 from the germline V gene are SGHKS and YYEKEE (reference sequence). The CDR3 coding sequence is TGTGCCAGCCTTCACGCCCTGAGCTCCTACGAGCAGTACTTC. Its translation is CASLHALSSYEQYF. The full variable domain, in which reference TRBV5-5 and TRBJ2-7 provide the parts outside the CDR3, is DAGVTQSPTHLIKTRGQQVTLRCSPISGHKSVSWYQQVLGQGPQFIFQYYEKEERGRGNFPDRFSARQFPNYSSELNVNALLLGDSALYLCASLHALSSYEQYFGPGTRLTVT.

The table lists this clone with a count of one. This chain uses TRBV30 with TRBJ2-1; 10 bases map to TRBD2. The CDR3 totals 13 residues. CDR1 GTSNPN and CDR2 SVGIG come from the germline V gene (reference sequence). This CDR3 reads CALVASGRGEQFF. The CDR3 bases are TGTGCTTTGGTGGCTAGCGGGAGAGGTGAGCAGTTCTTC. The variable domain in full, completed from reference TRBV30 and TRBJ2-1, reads SQTIHQWPATLVQPVGSPLSLECTVEGTSNPNLYWYRQAAGRGLQLLFYSVGIGQISSEVPQNLSASRPQDRQFILSSKKLLLSDSGFYLCALVASGRGEQFFGPGTRLTVL.

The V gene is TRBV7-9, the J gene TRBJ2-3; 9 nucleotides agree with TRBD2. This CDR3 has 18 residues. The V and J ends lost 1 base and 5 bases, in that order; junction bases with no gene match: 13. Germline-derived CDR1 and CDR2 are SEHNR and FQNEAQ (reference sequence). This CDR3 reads CASSLEDWASGNGDTQYF. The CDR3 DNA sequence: TGTGCCAGCAGCTTAGAGGATTGGGCTAGCGGGAATGGAGATACGCAGTATTTT.

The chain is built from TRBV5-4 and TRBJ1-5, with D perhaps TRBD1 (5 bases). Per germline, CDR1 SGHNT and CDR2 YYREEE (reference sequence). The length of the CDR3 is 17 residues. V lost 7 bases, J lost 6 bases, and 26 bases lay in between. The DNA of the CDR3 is TGTGCCAGCCATAAATATAAACAGGAAGATTATAGTCAGCCCCAGCATTTT. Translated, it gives CASHKYKQEDYSQPQHF.

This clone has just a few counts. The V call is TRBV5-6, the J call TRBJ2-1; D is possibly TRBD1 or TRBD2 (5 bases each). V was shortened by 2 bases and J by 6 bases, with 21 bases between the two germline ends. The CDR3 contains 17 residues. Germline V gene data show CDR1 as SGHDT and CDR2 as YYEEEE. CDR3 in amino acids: CASSFPGDLVVSNEQFF. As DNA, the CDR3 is TGTGCCAGCAGCTTCCCCGGGGACCTGGTCGTGTCCAATGAGCAGTTCTTC.

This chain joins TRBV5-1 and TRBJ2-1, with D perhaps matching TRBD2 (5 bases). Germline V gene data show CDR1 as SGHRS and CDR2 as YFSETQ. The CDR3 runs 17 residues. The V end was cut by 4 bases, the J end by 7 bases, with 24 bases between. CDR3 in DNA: TGCGCCAGCAGCCCGAAGGAGCGTCACCTTACGGGGAATGAGCAGTTCTTC. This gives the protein CASSPKERHLTGNEQFF.

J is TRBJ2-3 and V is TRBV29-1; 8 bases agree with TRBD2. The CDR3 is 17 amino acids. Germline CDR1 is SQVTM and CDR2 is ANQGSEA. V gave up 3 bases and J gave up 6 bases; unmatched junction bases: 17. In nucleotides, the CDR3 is TGCAGCGTTGACATACAGCTATTAGCGGGACGAAGGGATACGCAGTATTTT. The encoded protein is CSVDIQLLAGRRDTQYF.

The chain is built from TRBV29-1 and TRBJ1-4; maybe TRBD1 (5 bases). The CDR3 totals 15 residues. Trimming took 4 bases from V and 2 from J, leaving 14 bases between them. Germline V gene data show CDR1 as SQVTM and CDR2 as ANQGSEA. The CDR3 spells CSVVFRAGTNEKLFF. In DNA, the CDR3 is TGCAGCGTTGTATTCCGGGCAGGGACTAATGAAAAACTGTTTTTT.

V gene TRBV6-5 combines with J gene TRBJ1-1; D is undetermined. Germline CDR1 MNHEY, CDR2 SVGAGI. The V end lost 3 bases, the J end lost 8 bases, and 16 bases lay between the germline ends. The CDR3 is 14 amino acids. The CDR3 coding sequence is TGTGCCAGCAGTTATACGGAGAAGGAGACGGAAGCTTTCTTT. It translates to CASSYTEKETEAFF.

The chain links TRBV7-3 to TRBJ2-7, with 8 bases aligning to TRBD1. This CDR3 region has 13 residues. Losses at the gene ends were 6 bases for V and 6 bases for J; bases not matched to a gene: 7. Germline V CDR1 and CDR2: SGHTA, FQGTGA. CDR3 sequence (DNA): TGTGCCAGCAGTTTGGACAGGGTAGGCGAGCAGTACTTC. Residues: CASSLDRVGEQYF. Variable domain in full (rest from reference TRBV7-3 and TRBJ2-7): GAGVSQTPSNKVTEKGKYVELRCDPISGHTALYWYRQSLGQGPEFLIYFQGTGAADDSGLPNDRFFAVRPEGSVSTLKIQRTERGDSAVYLCASSLDRVGEQYFGPGTRLTVT.

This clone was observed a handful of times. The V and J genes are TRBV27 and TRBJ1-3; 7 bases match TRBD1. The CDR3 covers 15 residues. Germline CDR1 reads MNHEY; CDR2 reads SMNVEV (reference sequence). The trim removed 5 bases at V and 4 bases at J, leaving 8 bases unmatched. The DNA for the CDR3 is TGTGCCAGCAGTGGCCCCGACAGGGAAGGAAACACCATATATTTT. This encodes CASSGPDREGNTIYF.

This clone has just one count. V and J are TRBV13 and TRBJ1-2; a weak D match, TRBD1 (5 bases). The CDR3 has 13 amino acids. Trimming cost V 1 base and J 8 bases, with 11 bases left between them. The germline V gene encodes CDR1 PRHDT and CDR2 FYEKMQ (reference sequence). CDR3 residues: CASSLEPGFGYTF. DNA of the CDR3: TGTGCCAGCAGCTTAGAGCCAGGGTTCGGCTACACCTTC.

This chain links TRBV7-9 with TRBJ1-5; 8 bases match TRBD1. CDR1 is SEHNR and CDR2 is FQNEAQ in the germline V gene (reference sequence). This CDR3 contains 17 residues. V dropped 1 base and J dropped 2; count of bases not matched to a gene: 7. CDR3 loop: CASSLGGTGLGNQPQHF. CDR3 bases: TGTGCCAGCAGCTTAGGGGGGACAGGCTTGGGCAATCAGCCCCAGCATTTT.

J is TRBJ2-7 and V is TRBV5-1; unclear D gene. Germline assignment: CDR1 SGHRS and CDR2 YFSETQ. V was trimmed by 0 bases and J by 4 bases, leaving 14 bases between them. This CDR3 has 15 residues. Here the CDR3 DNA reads TGCGCCAGCAGCTTGGATTCCGCCGGTCTTTACGAGCAGTACTTC. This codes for CASSLDSAGLYEQYF.

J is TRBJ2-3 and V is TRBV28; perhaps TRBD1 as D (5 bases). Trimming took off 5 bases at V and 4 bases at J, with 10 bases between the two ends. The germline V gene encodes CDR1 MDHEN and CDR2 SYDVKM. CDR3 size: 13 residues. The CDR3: CASSPGLPDTQYF. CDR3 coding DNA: TGTGCCAGCAGTCCAGGGTTGCCAGATACGCAGTATTTT.

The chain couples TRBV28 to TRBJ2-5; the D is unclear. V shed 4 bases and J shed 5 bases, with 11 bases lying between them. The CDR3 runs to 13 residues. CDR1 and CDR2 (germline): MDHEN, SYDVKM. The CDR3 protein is CASSSPPTETQYF. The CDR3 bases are TGTGCCAGCAGTTCCCCCCCGACGGAGACCCAGTACTTC.

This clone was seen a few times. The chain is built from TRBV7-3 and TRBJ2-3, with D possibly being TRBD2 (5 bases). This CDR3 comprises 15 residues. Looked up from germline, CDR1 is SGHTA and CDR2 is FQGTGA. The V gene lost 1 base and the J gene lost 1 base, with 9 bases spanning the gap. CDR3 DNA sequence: TGTGCCAGCAGCTTAAATAGCGTTGGCACAGATACGCAGTATTTT. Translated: CASSLNSVGTDTQYF.

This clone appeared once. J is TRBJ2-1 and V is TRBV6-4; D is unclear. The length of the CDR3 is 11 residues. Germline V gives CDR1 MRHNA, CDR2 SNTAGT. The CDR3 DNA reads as TGTCCCCCCTCGTCCGACAATGAGCAGTTCTTC. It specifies CPPSSDNEQFF.

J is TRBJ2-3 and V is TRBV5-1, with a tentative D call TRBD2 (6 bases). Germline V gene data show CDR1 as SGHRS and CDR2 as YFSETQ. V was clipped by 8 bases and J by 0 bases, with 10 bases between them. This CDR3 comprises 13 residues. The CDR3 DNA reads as TGCGCCAGTTCTGGGACTAGCACAGATACGCAGTATTTT. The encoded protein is CASSGTSTDTQYF. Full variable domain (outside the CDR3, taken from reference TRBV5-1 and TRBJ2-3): KAGVTQTPRYLIKTRGQQVTLSCSPISGHRSVSWYQQTPGQGLQFLFEYFSETQRNKGNFPGRFSGRQFSNSRSEMNVSTLELGDSALYLCASSGTSTDTQYFGPGTRLTVL.